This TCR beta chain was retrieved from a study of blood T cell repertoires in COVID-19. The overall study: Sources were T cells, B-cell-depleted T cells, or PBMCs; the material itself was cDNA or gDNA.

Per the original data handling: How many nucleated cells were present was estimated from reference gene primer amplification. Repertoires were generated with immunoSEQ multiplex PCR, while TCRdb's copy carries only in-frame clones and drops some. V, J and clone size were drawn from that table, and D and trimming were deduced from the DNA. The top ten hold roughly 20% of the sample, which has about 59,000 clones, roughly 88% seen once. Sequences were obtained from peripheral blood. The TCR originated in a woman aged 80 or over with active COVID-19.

CDR3 coding DNA: TGTGCCTGGCTGACTAGCGGGTTCATGTACCAAGAGACCCAGTACTTC. It encodes CAWLTSGFMYQETQYF. The gene calls are TRBV30 and TRBJ2-5; 10 nucleotides agree with TRBD2. Germline loops: CDR1 GTSNPN, CDR2 SVGIG (reference sequence). V lost 5 bases, J lost 0 bases, and 9 bases stayed unmatched. The CDR3 length is 16 residues.